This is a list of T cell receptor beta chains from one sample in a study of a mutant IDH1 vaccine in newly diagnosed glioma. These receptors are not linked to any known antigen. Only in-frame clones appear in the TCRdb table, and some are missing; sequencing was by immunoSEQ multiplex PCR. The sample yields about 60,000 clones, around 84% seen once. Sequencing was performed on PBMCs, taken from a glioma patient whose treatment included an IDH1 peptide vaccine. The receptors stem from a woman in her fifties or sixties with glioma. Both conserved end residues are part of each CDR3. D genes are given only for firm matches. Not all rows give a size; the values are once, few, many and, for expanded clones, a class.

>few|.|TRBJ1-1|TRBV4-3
TGCGCCAGCAGCCAAGATCCCCGGAACACTGAAGCTTTCTTT
CASSQDPRNTEAFF
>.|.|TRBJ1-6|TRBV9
TGTGCCAGCAGCGGAGGTTGGCAAAGCTCCTATAATTCACCCCTCCACTTT
CASSGGWQSSYNSPLHF
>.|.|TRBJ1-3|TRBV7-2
TGTGCCAGCAGCTTACAGGGCAAGTCTGGAAACACCATATATTTT
CASSLQGKSGNTIYF
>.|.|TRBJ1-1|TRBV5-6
TGTGCCAGCAGCCAGGGACACACCACTGAAGCTTTCTTT
CASSQGHTTEAFF
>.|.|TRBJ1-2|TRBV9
TGTGCCAGCAGCGTAACCTCCTATGGCTACACCTTC
CASSVTSYGYTF
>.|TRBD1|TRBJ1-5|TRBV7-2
TGTGCCAGCAGCTTGGGACAGGGGAATCAGCCCCAGCATTTT
CASSLGQGNQPQHF
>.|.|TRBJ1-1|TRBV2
TGTGCCAGCAGTGACTCCCGAGTAGTGGCGGCTTTCTTT
CASSDSRVVAAFF
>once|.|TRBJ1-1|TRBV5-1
TGCGCCAGCGTGAGGGGCAATGAAGCTTTCTTT
CASVRGNEAFF
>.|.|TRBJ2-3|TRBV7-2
TGTGCCAGCAGCTTCAACACAGATACGCAGTATTTT
CASSFNTDTQYF
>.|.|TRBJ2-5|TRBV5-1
TGCGCCAGCAGCTTGGATTCGGGGAGGCAAGAGACCCAGTACTTC
CASSLDSGRQETQYF
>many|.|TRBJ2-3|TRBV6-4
TGTGCCAGCAGTGCCGGGACTAGCACAGATACGCAGTATTTT
CASSAGTSTDTQYF
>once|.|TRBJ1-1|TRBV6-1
TGTGCCAGCAGTGGGACTCCGGGCCAGAAAGATGGTTTCTTT
CASSGTPGQKDGFF
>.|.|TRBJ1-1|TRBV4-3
TGCGCCAGCAGCCGGACTTCCTCAGGGGACACTGAAGCTTTCTTT
CASSRTSSGDTEAFF
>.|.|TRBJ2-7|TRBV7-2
TGTGCCAGCAGCTTAGCGCCGGGTCGGTACGAGCAGTACTTC
CASSLAPGRYEQYF
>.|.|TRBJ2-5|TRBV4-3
TGCGCCAGCAGCCAAGATACCCTTAACCACGAGACCCAGTACTTC
CASSQDTLNHETQYF
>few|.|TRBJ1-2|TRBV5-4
TGTGCCAGCAGCTTACAGGATCGTGGCTACACCTTC
CASSLQDRGYTF
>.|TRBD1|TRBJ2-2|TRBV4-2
TGTGCCAGCAGCCCCAGGGGGTCCGGCGGGGAGCTGTTTTTT
CASSPRGSGGELFF
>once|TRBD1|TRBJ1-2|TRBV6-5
TGTGCCAGCAGGACGGGGGGACAGGCGAAGGGCTACACCTTC
CASRTGGQAKGYTF
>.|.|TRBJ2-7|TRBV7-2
TGTGCCAGCAGCTTAAGTCCCAGGGATGGGGTGGGGATAGGCCACGAGCAGTACTTC
CASSLSPRDGVGIGHEQYF
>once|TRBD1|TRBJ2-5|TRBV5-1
TGCGCCAGCAGCGTTATAGGACAGGTCCAAGAGACCCAGTACTTC
CASSVIGQVQETQYF
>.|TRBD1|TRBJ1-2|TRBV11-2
TGTGCCAGCAGCTTAGTCGGACAGGGAGATGGCTACACCTTC
CASSLVGQGDGYTF
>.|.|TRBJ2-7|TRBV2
TGTGCCAGCAGGGATTTTTACGAGCAGTACTTC
CASRDFYEQYF
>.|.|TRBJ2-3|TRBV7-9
TGTGCCAGCAGCTACCCCGCTAGTGGCAGGGACTTCACAGATACGCAGTATTTT
CASSYPASGRDFTDTQYF
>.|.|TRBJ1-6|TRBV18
TGTGCCAGCTCAGCCCAGGAGGAATATAATTCACCCCTCCACTTT
CASSAQEEYNSPLHF
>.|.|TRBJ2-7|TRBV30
TGTGCCTGGAGTCTAGAATACGAGCAGTACTTC
CAWSLEYEQYF
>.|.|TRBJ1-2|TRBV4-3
TGCGCCAGCAGCCCGAGCAGGACAGACTACTATGGCTACACCTTC
CASSPSRTDYYGYTF
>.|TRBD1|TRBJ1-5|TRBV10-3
TGTGCCACCCAATTTGGACAGGGTGGGGAGAGTCAGCCCCAGCATTTT
CATQFGQGGESQPQHF
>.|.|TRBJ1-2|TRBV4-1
TGCGCCAGCAGCCAAGATGCGATTTATGGCTACACCTTC
CASSQDAIYGYTF
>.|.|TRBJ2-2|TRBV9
TGTGCCAGCAGCGTAGGAAAGGCCGGGGAGCTGTTTTTT
CASSVGKAGELFF
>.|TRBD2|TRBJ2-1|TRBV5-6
TGTGCCAGTGCGAGACCGGGACTAGCGGGGACCAATGAGCAGTTCTTC
CASARPGLAGTNEQFF
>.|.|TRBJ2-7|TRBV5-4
TGTGCCAGCAGCTTGGACAGTCCCAACGAGCAGTACTTC
CASSLDSPNEQYF
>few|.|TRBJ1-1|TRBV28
TGTGCCAGCAGAACTACCACAGGGCTTGGCGGCACTGAAGCTTTCTTT
CASRTTTGLGGTEAFF
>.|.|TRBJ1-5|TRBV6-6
TGTGCCAGCAGACCTCCCACGAGCAATCAGCCCCAGCATTTT
CASRPPTSNQPQHF
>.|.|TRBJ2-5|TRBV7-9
TGTGCCAGCAGCGCGGGAGAGACCCAGTACTTC
CASSAGETQYF
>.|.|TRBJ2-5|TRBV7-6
TGTGCCAGCAGCTCCTCGGAGACCCAGTACTTC
CASSSSETQYF
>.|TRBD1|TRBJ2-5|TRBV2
TGTGCCAGCAGTGTGGGGACAGGGGGGATAGAGACCCAGTACTTC
CASSVGTGGIETQYF
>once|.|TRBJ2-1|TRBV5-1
TGCGCCAGCAGCTTGGGTGCGGGGAGCTCCTACAATGAGCAGTTCTTC
CASSLGAGSSYNEQFF
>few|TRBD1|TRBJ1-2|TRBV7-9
TGTGCCAGCAGCCCCTCGACAGGGACTAACTATGGCTACACCTTC
CASSPSTGTNYGYTF
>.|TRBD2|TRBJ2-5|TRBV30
TGTGCCACGGCTGCTAGCGGGCAAGAGACCCAGTACTTC
CATAASGQETQYF
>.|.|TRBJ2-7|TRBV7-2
TGTGCCAGCAGCCCGGTTCTCTACGAGCAGTACTTC
CASSPVLYEQYF
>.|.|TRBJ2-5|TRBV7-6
TGTGCCAGCAGCTTAAGGCCTCAAGAGACCCAGTACTTC
CASSLRPQETQYF
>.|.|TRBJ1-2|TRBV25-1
TGTGCCAGCAGCAGAACTACAGGGCCTAACTATGGCTACACCTTC
CASSRTTGPNYGYTF
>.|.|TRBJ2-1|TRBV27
TGTGCCAGCAGTACAGGGAACAATGAGCAGTTCTTC
CASSTGNNEQFF
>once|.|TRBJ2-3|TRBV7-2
TGTGCCAGCAGCTTAGGTAGGAGGGGGGACGGCACAGATACGCAGTATTTT
CASSLGRRGDGTDTQYF